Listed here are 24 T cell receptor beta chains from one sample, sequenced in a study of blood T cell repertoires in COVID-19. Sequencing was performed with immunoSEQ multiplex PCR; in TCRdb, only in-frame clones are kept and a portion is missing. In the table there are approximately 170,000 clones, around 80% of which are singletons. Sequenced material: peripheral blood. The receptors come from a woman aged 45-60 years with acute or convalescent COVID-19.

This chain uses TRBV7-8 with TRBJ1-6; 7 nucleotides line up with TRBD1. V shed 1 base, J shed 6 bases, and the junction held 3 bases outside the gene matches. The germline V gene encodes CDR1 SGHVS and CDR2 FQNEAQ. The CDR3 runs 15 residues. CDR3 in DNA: TGTGCCAGCAGCTTAGAGGGACAGATTAATTCACCCCTCCACTTT. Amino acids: CASSLEGQINSPLHF.

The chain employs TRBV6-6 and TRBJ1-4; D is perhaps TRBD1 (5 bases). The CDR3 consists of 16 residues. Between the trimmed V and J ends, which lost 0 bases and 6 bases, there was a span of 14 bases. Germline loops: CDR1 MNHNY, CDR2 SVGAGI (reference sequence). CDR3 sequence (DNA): TGTGCCAGCAGTTACTCTGGAAGGGGTATGGATGAAAAACTGTTTTTT. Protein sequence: CASSYSGRGMDEKLFF.

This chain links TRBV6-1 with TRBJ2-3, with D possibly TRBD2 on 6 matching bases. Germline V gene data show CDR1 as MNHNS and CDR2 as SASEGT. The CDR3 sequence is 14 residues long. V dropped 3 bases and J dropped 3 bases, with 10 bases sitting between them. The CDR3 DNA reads TGTGCCAGCAGTGAGCTGGGGAGGACAGATACGCAGTATTTT. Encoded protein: CASSELGRTDTQYF.

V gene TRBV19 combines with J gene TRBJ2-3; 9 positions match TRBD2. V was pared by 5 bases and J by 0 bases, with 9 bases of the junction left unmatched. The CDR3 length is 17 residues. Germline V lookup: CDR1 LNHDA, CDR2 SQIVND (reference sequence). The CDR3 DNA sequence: TGTGCCAGTAGTGAGGGGACTAGCTTCTATAGCACAGATACGCAGTATTTT. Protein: CASSEGTSFYSTDTQYF.

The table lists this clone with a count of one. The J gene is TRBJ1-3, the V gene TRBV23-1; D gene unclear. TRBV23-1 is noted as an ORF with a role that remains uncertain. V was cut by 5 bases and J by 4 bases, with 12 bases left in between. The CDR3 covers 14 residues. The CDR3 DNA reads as TGCGCCAGCAGTAAGAACTCGGTCGGAAACACCATATATTTT. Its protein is CASSKNSVGNTIYF.

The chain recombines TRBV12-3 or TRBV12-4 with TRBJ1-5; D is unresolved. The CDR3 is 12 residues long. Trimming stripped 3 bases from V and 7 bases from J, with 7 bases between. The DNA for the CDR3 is TGTGCCAGCAGTTTCTCGCGCCAGCCCCAGCATTTT. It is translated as CASSFSRQPQHF.

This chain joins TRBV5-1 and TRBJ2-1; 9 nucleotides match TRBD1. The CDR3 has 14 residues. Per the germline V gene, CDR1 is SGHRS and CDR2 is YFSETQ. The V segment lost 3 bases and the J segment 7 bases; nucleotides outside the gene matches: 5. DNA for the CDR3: TGCGCCAGCAGCTCCGACGGACAGGGGAATGAGCAGTTCTTC. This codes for CASSSDGQGNEQFF.

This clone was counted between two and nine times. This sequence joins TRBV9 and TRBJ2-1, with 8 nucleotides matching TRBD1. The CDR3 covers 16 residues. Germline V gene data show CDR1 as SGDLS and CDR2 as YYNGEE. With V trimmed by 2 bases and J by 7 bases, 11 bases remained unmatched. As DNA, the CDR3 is TGTGCCAGCAGCGTCCTGCAGCTAGGACAGGGTAATGAGCAGTTCTTC. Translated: CASSVLQLGQGNEQFF. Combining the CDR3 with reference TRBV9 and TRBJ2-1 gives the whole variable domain DSGVTQTPKHLITATGQRVTLRCSPRSGDLSVYWYQQSLDQGLQFLIQYYNGEERAKGNILERFSAQQFPDLHSELNLSSLELGDSALYFCASSVLQLGQGNEQFFGPGTRLTVL.

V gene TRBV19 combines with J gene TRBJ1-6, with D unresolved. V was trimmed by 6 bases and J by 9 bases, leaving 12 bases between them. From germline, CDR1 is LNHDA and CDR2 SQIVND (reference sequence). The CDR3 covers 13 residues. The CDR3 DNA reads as TGTGCCAGTAGGCCTCCAGGAAGTTCACCCCTCCACTTT. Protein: CASRPPGSSPLHF. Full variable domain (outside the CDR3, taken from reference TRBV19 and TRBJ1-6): DGGITQSPKYLFRKEGQNVTLSCEQNLNHDAMYWYRQDPGQGLRLIYYSQIVNDFQKGDIAEGYSVSREKKESFPLTVTSAQKNPTAFYLCASRPPGSSPLHFGNGTRLTVT.

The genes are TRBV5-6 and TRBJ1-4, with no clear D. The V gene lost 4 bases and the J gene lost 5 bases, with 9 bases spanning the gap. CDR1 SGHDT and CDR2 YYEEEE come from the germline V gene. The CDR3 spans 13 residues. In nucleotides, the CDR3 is TGTGCCAGCAGCCTACGGGTAAATGAAAAACTGTTTTTT. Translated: CASSLRVNEKLFF.

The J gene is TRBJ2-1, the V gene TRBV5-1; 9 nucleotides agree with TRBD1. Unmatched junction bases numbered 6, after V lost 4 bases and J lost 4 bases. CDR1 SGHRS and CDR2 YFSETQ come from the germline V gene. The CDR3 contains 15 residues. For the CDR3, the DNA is TGCGCCAGCAGCGGGGGACAGGGAGTTTACAATGAGCAGTTCTTC. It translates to CASSGGQGVYNEQFF. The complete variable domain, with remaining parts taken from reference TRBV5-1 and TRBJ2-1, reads KAGVTQTPRYLIKTRGQQVTLSCSPISGHRSVSWYQQTPGQGLQFLFEYFSETQRNKGNFPGRFSGRQFSNSRSEMNVSTLELGDSALYLCASSGGQGVYNEQFFGPGTRLTVL.

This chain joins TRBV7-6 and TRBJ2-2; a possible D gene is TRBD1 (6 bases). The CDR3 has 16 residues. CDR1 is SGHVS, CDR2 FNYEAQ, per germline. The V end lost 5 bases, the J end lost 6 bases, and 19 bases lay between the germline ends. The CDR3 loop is CASSLNPQGVAGELFF. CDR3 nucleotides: TGTGCCAGCAGCCTAAACCCACAGGGCGTAGCCGGGGAGCTGTTTTTT. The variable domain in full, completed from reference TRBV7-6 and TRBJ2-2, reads GAGVSQSPRYKVTKRGQDVALRCDPISGHVSLYWYRQALGQGPEFLTYFNYEAQQDKSGLPNDRFSAERPEGSISTLTIQRTEQRDSAMYRCASSLNPQGVAGELFFGEGSRLTVL.

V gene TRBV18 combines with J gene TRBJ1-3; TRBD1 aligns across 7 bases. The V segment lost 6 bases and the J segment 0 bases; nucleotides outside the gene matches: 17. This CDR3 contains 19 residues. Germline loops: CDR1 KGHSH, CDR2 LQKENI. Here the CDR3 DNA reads TGTGCCAGCTCCCCCATCCACACAATCCGGGACAGCTCTGGAAACACCATATATTTT. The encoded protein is CASSPIHTIRDSSGNTIYF.

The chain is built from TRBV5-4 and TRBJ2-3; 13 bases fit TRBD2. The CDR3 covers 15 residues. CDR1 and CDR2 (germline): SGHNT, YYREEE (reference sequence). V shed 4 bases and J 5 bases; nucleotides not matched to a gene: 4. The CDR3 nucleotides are TGTGCCAGCAGCACTGGACTAGCGGGGGTAGATACGCAGTATTTT. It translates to CASSTGLAGVDTQYF.

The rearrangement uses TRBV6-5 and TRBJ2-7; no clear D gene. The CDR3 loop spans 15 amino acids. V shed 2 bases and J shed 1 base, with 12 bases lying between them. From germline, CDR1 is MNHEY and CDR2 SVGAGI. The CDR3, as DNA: TGTGCCAGCAGTTACCGCCTTGGCAATTCCTACGAGCAGTACTTC. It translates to CASSYRLGNSYEQYF.

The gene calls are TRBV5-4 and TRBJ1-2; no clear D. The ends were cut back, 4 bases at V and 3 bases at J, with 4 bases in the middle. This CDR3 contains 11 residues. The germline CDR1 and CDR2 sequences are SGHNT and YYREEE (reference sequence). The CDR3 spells CASSQDYGYTF. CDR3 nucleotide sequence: TGTGCCAGCAGCCAGGACTATGGCTACACCTTC.

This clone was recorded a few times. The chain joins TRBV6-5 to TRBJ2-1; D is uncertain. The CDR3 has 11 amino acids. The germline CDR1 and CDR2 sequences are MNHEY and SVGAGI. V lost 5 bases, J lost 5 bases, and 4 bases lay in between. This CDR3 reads CASSRDNEQFF. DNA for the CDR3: TGTGCCAGCAGTCGGGACAATGAGCAGTTCTTC.

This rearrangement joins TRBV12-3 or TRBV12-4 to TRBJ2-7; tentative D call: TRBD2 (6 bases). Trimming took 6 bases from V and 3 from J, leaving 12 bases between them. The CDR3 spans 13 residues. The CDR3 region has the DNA TGTGCCAGCAGCTGGGACTTGGACTACGAGCAGTACTTC. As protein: CASSWDLDYEQYF.

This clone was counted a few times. The CDR3 region is CSVVRGTVTSTDTQYF. CDR3 nucleotide sequence: TGCAGCGTTGTGAGGGGGACAGTAACCAGCACAGATACGCAGTATTTT. The chain joins TRBV29-1 to TRBJ2-3; 7 nucleotides align to TRBD1. Trimming at V came to 4 bases and at J to 0 bases, leaving 10 bases not matched to a gene. CDR1 is SQVTM, CDR2 ANQGSEA, per germline. The CDR3 loop spans 16 amino acids.

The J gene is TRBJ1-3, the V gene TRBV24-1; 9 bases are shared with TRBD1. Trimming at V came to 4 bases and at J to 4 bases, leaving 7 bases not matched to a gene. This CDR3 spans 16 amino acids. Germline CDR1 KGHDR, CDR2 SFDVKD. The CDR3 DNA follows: TGTGCCACCAGTGACCCGGGGACAGGGACGGGAAACACCATATATTTT. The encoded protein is CATSDPGTGTGNTIYF.

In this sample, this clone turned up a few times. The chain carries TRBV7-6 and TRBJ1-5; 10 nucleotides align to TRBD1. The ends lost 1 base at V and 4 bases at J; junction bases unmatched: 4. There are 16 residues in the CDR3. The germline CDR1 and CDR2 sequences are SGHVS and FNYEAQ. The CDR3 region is CASSLDGGQGNQPQHF. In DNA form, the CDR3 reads TGTGCCAGCAGCTTAGATGGGGGACAGGGGAATCAGCCCCAGCATTTT.

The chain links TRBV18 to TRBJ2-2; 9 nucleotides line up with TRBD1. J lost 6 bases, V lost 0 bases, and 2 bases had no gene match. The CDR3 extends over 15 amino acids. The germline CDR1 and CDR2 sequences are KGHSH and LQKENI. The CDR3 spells CASSPPTGGPGELFF. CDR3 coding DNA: TGTGCCAGCTCACCACCGACAGGGGGTCCCGGGGAGCTGTTTTTT.

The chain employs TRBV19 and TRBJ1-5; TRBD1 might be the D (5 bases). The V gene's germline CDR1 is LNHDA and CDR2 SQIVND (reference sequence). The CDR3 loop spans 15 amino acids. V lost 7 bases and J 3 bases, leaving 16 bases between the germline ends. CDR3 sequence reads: CASTEGRGYNQPQHF. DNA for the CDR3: TGTGCCAGTACCGAGGGGCGGGGGTACAATCAGCCCCAGCATTTT.

CDR3 residues: CASSIIGAGYSNQPQHF. CDR3 bases: TGTGCCAGTAGTATAATAGGGGCAGGATATAGCAATCAGCCCCAGCATTTT. V and J are TRBV19 and TRBJ1-5, with D possibly being TRBD1 (5 bases). Trimming took 2 bases from V and 0 from J, leaving 14 bases between them. Germline CDR1 is LNHDA and CDR2 is SQIVND (reference sequence). The CDR3 runs 17 residues.